A selection of T cell receptor beta chains follows, all from one sample in a study of cytomegalovirus exposure and HLA in healthy donors. Sequenced by immunoSEQ multiplex PCR; TCRdb stores in-frame clones only, minus some. Of 130,000 to 150,000 clones detected, approximately 88% appear once; the ten largest clones hold less than 5.5%. Sequences were obtained from PBMCs. The origin of the receptors is a young man in good health and CMV-seropositive. CDR3s include the opening cysteine and the closing phenylalanine or tryptophan. A D gene is named only where the DNA matches it firmly. The size entry is marked missing in some rows and otherwise reads once, few, many or a size class.

D: -
J: TRBJ1-6
V: TRBV15
size: -
DNA: TGTGCCACCAGCAGAGGAGGACTTTTCAGCTCCTATAATTCACCCCTCCACTTT
CDR3: CATSRGGLFSSYNSPLHF

D: -
J: TRBJ1-2
V: TRBV6-6
size: -
DNA: TGTGCCAGCAGTTACAGTGGGGGCGAGGACTATGGCTACACCTTC
CDR3: CASSYSGGEDYGYTF

D: -
J: TRBJ1-2
V: TRBV5-5
size: once
DNA: TGTGCCAGCAGCCACCGCAGGGAAGGCTATGGCTACACCTTC
CDR3: CASSHRREGYGYTF

D: -
J: TRBJ2-1
V: TRBV6-4
size: once
DNA: TGTGCCAGCTCCATCAACGGCTACAATGAGCAGTTCTTC
CDR3: CASSINGYNEQFF

D: -
J: TRBJ2-1
V: TRBV15
size: -
DNA: TGTGCCACCAGCGAGGTACACAATGAGCAGTTCTTC
CDR3: CATSEVHNEQFF

D: TRBD1
J: TRBJ1-3
V: TRBV28
size: -
DNA: TGTGCCAGCAGTTTGGACAGGGAGGATGGAAACACCATATATTTT
CDR3: CASSLDREDGNTIYF

D: -
J: TRBJ1-1
V: TRBV5-1
size: -
DNA: TGCGCCAGCAGCCCTTACAGAAACACTGAAGCTTTCTTT
CDR3: CASSPYRNTEAFF

D: TRBD2
J: TRBJ2-5
V: TRBV28
size: -
DNA: TGTGCCAGCAGTTTAAGGCGGGGGCAAGAGACCCAGTACTTC
CDR3: CASSLRRGQETQYF

D: TRBD1
J: TRBJ2-5
V: TRBV15
size: -
DNA: TGTGCCACCAGCGGACAGGCTAGAAGGGAGACCCAGTACTTC
CDR3: CATSGQARRETQYF

D: TRBD2
J: TRBJ2-3
V: TRBV2
size: -
DNA: TGTGCCAGCCTAAAGGGGACTAGTCTGGGTGATACGCAGTATTTT
CDR3: CASLKGTSLGDTQYF

D: TRBD2
J: TRBJ2-1
V: TRBV27
size: -
DNA: TGTGCCAGCAGTTCCGGACTAGCGGGGGGGCAGCAGTTCTTC
CDR3: CASSSGLAGGQQFF

D: -
J: TRBJ2-4
V: TRBV27
size: few
DNA: TGTGCCAGCAGTTCGGCGGGAAACATTCAGTACTTC
CDR3: CASSSAGNIQYF

D: TRBD2
J: TRBJ2-7
V: TRBV15
size: -
DNA: TGTGCCACCAGAATTAGCGGGGTTTACGAGCAGTACTTC
CDR3: CATRISGVYEQYF

D: -
J: TRBJ2-7
V: TRBV7-9
size: -
DNA: TGTGCCAGCAGCTCCCAGTACGAGCAGTACTTC
CDR3: CASSSQYEQYF

D: -
J: TRBJ1-5
V: TRBV19
size: -
DNA: TGTGCCAGTAGTATAGAAGGACAGTTTAAGAGCAATCAGCCCCAGCATTTT
CDR3: CASSIEGQFKSNQPQHF

D: TRBD2
J: TRBJ2-1
V: TRBV29-1
size: once
DNA: TGCAGCGTTCCGGGACTAGCGACTGAGCAGTTCTTC
CDR3: CSVPGLATEQFF

D: -
J: TRBJ1-3
V: TRBV6-5
size: -
DNA: TGTGCCAGCAGTTACCGTAGCACTGGAAACACCATATATTTT
CDR3: CASSYRSTGNTIYF

D: -
J: TRBJ1-2
V: TRBV5-1
size: -
DNA: TGCGCCAGCAGCTTGGAGCCGGTCGACTATGGCTACACCTTC
CDR3: CASSLEPVDYGYTF

D: TRBD2
J: TRBJ2-1
V: TRBV5-6
size: -
DNA: TGTGCCAGCAGCTTTGGCGGGGGGACTAGCGGGAGTGATGAGCAGTTCTTC
CDR3: CASSFGGGTSGSDEQFF

D: -
J: TRBJ2-1
V: TRBV5-1
size: -
DNA: TGCGCCAGCAGCTTGGCTGCGATCCGGGGCAATGAGCAGTTCTTC
CDR3: CASSLAAIRGNEQFF

D: -
J: TRBJ1-5
V: TRBV5-6
size: -
DNA: TGTGCCAGCAGCTTGTCCGGGGGAGGGTATCAGCCCCAGCATTTT
CDR3: CASSLSGGGYQPQHF

D: -
J: TRBJ1-1
V: TRBV28
size: -
DNA: TGTGCCAGCAGTTTTAGCACTGAAGCTTTCTTT
CDR3: CASSFSTEAFF